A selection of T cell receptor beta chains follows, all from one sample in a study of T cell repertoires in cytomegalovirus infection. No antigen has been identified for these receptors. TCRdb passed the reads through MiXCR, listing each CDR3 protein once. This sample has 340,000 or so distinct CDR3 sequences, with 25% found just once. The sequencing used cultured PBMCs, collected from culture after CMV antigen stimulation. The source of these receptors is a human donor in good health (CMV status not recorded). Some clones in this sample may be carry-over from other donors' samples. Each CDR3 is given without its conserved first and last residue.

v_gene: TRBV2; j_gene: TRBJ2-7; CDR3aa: ASREGWHEQY
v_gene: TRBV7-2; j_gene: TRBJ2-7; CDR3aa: ASSVQGAGSSYEQY
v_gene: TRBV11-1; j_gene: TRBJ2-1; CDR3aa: ASSSRGLAGPNEQF
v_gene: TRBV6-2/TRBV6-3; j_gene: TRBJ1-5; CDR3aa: ASSYSIGNQPQH
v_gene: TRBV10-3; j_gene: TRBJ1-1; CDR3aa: AITKGEGNTEAF
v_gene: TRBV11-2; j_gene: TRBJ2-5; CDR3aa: ASSPGAGGGYQETQY
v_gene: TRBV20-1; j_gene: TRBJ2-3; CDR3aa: SAREWGGRDTQY
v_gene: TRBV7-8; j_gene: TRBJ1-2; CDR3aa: ASSLREGRTLD
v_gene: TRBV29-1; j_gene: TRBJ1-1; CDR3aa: SVERGAGTEAF
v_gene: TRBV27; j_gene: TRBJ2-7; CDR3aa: ASSGGQGVTQY
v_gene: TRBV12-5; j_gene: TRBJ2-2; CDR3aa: ASGLVSGELF
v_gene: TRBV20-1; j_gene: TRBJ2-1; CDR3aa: SGEREGLNEQF
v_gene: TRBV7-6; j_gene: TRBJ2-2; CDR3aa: ASSKQERTGELF
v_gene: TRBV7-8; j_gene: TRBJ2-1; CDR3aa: ASSLDSAGVLSYNEQF
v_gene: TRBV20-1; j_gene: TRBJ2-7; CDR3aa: SASGTVGAYEQY
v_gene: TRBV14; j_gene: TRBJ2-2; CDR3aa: ASSQDRGTNTGELF
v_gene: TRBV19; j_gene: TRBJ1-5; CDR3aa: ASSPTGGPQH
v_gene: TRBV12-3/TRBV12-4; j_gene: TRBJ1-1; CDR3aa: ASSPRGGAWTEAF
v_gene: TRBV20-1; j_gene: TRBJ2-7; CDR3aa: SASSRLAGEQY
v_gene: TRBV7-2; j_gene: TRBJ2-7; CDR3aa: ASSPRVAAGGTN
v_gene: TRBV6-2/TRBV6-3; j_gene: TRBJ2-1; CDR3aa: ASSRGGVEQF
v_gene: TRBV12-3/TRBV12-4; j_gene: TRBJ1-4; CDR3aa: ASSPPGTLGGKLF
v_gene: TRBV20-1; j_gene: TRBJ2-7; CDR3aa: SARTSGRLYEQY
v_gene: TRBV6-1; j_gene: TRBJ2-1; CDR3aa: ASSKREGRNEQF
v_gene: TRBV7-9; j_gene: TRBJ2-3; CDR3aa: ASSWGSAQY
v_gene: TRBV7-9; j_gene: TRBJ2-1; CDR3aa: ASSFSGGNNEQF
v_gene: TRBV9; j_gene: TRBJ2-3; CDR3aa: ASSWTSGNTDTQY
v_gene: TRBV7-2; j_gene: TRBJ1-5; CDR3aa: ASSPVADGQPQH
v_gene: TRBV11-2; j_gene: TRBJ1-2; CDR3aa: ASSLNPSYGYT
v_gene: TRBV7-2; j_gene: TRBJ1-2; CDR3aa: ASSSTALYGYT
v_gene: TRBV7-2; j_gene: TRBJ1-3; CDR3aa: ASSPLPGNTIY
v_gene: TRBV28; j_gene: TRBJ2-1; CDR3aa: ASSQLAGGSYNEQF
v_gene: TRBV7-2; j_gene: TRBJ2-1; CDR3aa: ASSLEGLGDEQF
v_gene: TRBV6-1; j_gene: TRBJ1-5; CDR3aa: ASSQMGGNQPQH
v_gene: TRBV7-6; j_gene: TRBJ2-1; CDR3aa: ASSQGTSGAYNEQF
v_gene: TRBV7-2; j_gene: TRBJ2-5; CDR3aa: ASSALTETQY
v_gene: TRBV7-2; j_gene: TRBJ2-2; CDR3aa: ASSLGRGDTGELF
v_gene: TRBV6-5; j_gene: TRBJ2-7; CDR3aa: ASMGLVGYEQY
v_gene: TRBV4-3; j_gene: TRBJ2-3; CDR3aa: ASSQAVLAGGTDTQY
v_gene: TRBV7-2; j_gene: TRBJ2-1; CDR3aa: ASSSGRASYNEQF
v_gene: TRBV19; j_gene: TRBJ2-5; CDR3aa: ASSTNGETQY
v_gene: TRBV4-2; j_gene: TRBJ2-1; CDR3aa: ASSPPGLLYNEQF
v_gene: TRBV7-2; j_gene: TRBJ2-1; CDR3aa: ASSLGTSFANEQF
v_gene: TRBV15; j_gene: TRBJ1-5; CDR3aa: ATSRDPQGAYSNQPQH
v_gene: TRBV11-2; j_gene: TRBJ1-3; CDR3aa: ASSVTGFSSGNTIY
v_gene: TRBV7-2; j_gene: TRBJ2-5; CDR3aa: ASSLELSSGRETQY
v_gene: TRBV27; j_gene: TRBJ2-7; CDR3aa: ASSPPGRVGYEQY